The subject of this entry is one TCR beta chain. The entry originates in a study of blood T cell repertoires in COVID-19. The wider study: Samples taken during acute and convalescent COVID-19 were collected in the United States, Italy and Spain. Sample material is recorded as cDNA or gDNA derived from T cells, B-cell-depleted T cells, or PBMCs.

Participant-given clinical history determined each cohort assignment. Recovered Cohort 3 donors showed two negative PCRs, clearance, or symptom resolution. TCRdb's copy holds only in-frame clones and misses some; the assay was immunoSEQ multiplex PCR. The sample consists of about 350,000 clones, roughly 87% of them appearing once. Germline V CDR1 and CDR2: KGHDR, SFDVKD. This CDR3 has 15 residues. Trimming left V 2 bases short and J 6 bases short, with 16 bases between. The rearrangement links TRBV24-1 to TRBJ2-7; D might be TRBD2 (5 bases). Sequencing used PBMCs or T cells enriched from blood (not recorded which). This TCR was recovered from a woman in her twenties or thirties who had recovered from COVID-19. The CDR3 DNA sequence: TGTGCCACCAGTGATTCCCCAAGCGGTCCGACCGAGCAGTACTTC. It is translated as CATSDSPSGPTEQYF.